Described below is a single TCR beta chain sequence and its context. The target of this receptor is not known. The record has no base qualities; no much larger clone is one base away. The sample belongs to a study of blood T cell repertoires in COVID-19 (dated by TCRdb to 2018 to 2021). For the wider study: Collaborator samples came from the United States, Italy and Spain and covered acute and convalescent phases of COVID-19. The material from the prospective study consisted of cDNA or gDNA derived from T cells, B-cell-depleted T cells, or PBMCs. The dataset comprised deeply sampled blood TCRbeta repertoires from subjects exposed to, actively infected with, or recovered from COVID-19. The repertoires were released in a freely available public database intended as a resource for research on the immune response to SARS-CoV-2. The samples were drawn from two sources: the first 160 participants of the ongoing ImmuneRACE study, and 1,000 to 1,500 subjects contributed by 6 global collaborators. Nearly every sample came with metadata listing a de-identified subject ID, COVID-19 status, age in years and sex. Where available, HLA class I and class II types were taken from metadata supplied by the sample provider and were not determined by assay-based typing. Broad study findings and their caveats: Clinical and demographic metadata were provided uncurated, with the amount varying by source and participant.

The collaborating institutions used their own protocols to collect whole blood in K2EDTA tubes. Collaborator samples were shipped for TCRbeta analysis as frozen whole blood, isolated PBMCs, or DNA extracted from either sample type. The immunoSEQ Assay, a bias-controlled multiplex PCR, was used to amplify TCRbeta CDR3 regions from genomic DNA. Turning to the authors' computational methods: The number of nucleated cells in each sample was estimated by amplification of reference gene primers within the assay. Sequence reads were collapsed and filtered to measure the absolute abundance of every unique TCRbeta CDR3 rearrangement. For each sample, productive Simpson clonality was calculated as the square root of Simpson's diversity index across productive rearrangements. The clones in this table, taken by TCRdb from immuneACCESS, are in-frame only. Not every clone is retained; where verified, under half of the shortfall comes from an unresolved V gene, and the cause of the rest is unknown. For V, J and clone size, that table is used; D and trimming come from the DNA. The table for this sample lists about 56,000 clones; 70% to 90% of them were counted only once. The ten largest clones capture over 15% of the sample.

CDR1 and CDR2 are read off the germline V gene as SGHVS and FQNEAQ. Germline trimming: 2 bases from V, 6 bases from J; junction bases outside gene matches: 9. Its CDR3 holds 15 amino acids, cysteine through phenylalanine. The DNA shown is the 45-base CDR3, in frame from base 1. This sequence originates from a human donor in a cohort sampled during active COVID-19. The chain uses TRBV7-8 and TRBJ2-7; 8 bases in between match TRBD1. The source material was peripheral blood. The CDR3 is CASSLLGTGMSEQYF. The bases are TGTGCCAGCAGCTTACTGGGGACAGGTATGAGCGAGCAGTACTTC.